This TCR beta chain was sequenced in a study of brain metastases from non-small cell lung cancer. Between the trimmed V and J ends, which lost 3 bases and 4 bases, there was a span of 10 bases. Looked up from germline, CDR1 is SGHNT and CDR2 is YYREEE (reference sequence). This CDR3 comprises 13 residues. As to this clone: What it binds is unknown.

Data came from immunoSEQ multiplex PCR; TCRdb stores just in-frame clones and leaves some out. The sample lists about 4,100 clones, 70% to 90% occurring once. Study conclusions and caveats: TCR repertoires overlapped largely between brain metastases and matched primaries.

Sequenced sample: primary lung tumor tissue. V is TRBV5-4 and J is TRBJ1-1; D unresolved. The clonotype was recovered from a donor older than 35 with non-small cell lung cancer. This CDR3 is CASSSSWATEAFF. The CDR3 DNA reads as TGTGCCAGCAGCTCCTCCTGGGCCACTGAAGCTTTCTTT.